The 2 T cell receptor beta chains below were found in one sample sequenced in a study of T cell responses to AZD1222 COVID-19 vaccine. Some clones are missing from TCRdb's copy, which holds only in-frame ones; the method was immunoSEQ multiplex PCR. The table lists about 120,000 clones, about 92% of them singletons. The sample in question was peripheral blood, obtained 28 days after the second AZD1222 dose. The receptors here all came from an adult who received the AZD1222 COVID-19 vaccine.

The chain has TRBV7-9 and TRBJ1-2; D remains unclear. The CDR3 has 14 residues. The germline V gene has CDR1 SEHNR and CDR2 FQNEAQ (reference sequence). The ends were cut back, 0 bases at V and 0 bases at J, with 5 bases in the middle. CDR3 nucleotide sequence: TGTGCCAGCAGCTTAGCTCCGCCTAACTATGGCTACACCTTC. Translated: CASSLAPPNYGYTF.

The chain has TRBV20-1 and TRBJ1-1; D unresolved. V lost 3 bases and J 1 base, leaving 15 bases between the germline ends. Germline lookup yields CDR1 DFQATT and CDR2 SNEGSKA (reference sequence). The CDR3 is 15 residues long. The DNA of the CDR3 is TGCAGTGCTAGTAGGTTGAAAGGGAAGAACACTGAAGCTTTCTTT. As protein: CSASRLKGKNTEAFF.